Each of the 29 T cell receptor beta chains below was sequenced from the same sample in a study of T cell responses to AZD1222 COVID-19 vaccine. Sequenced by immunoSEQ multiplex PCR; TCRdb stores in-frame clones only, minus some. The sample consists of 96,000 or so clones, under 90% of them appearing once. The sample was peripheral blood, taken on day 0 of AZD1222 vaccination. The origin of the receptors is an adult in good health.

CDR3 region: CASNSPGPNTEAFF. The CDR3 DNA reads TGTGCCAGCAATTCCCCGGGACCGAACACTGAAGCTTTCTTT. The rearrangement uses TRBV28 and TRBJ1-1; a possible D gene is TRBD1 (5 bases). The CDR3 has 14 amino acids. In germline, CDR1 is MDHEN, CDR2 SYDVKM. V lost 7 bases and J 1 base, leaving 13 bases between the germline ends.

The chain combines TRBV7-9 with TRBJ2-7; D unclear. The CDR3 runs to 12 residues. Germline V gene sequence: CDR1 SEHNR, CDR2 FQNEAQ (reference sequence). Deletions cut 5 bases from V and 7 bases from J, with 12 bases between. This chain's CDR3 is CASSARALEQYF. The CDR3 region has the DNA TGTGCCAGCAGCGCTCGAGCCCTGGAGCAGTACTTC.

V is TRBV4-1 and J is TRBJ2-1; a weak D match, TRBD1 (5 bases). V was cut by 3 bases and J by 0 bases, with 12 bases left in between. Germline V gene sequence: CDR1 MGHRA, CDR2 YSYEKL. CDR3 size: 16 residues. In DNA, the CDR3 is TGCGCCAGCAGCCACCCTCCGGACAACTCCTACAATGAGCAGTTCTTC. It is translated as CASSHPPDNSYNEQFF.

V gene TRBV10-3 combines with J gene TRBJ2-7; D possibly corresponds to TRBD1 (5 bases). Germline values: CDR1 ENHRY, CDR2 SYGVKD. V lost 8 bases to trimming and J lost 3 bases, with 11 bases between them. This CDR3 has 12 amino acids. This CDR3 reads CAIGQGNYEQYF. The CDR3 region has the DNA TGTGCCATCGGCCAGGGTAACTACGAGCAGTACTTC.

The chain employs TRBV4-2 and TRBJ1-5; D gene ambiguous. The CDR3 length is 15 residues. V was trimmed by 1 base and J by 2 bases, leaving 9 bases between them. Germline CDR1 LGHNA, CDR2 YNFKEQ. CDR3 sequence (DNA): TGTGCCAGCAGCCAAGGGGTGGGCGGCAATCAGCCCCAGCATTTT. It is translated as CASSQGVGGNQPQHF.

The CDR3 coding sequence is TGCGCCAGCAGCCTCACTGAAGCTTTCTTT. Protein product: CASSLTEAFF. V is TRBV10-1 and J is TRBJ1-1; D not resolved. CDR3 size: 10 residues. Trimming took 6 bases from V and 4 from J, leaving 3 bases between them. Germline assignment: CDR1 WNHNN and CDR2 SYGVQD (reference sequence).

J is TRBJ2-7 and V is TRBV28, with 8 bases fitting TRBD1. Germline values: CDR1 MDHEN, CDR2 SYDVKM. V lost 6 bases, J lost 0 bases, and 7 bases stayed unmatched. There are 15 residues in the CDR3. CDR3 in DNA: TGTGCCAGCAGCCCTACGGGACAGGTCTCCTACGAGCAGTACTTC. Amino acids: CASSPTGQVSYEQYF.

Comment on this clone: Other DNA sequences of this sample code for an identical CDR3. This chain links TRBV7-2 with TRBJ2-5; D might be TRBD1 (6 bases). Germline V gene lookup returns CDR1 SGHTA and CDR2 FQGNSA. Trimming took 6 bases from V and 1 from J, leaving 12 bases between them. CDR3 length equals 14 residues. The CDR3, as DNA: TGTGCCAGCAGTCCTCAGGGGAGCCAAGAGACCCAGTACTTC. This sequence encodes CASSPQGSQETQYF.

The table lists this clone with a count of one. The DNA for the CDR3 is TGTGCCAGTATTTTGACGGGGATGAACACTGAAGCTTTCTTT. It translates to CASILTGMNTEAFF. This chain connects TRBV19 to TRBJ1-1; no clear D gene. The V gene lost 7 bases and the J gene lost 0 bases, with 12 bases spanning the gap. The CDR3 runs to 14 residues. Germline V gene data show CDR1 as LNHDA and CDR2 as SQIVND (reference sequence).

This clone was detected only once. DNA for the CDR3: TGCGCCAGCAGGAAGGAACGCGGAGGCTCCTACAATGAGCAGTTCTTC. Translating it yields CASRKERGGSYNEQFF. The V gene is TRBV5-1, the J gene TRBJ2-1; the D gene is possibly TRBD2 (5 bases). The V end lost 5 bases, the J end lost 0 bases, and 15 bases lay between the germline ends. CDR3 size: 16 residues. Germline V lookup: CDR1 SGHRS, CDR2 YFSETQ.

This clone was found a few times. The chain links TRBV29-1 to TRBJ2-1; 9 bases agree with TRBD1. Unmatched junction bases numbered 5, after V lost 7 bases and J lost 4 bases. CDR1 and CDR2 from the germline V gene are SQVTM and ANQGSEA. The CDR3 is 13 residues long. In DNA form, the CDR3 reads TGCAGCGGGGGACAGGGAGTATACAATGAGCAGTTCTTC. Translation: CSGGQGVYNEQFF.

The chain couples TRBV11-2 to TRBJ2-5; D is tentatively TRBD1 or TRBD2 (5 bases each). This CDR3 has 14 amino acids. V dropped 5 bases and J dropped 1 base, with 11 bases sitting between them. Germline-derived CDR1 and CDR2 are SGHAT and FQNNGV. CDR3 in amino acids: CASSQMGVQETQYF. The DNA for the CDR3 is TGTGCCAGCAGCCAAATGGGGGTCCAAGAGACCCAGTACTTC.

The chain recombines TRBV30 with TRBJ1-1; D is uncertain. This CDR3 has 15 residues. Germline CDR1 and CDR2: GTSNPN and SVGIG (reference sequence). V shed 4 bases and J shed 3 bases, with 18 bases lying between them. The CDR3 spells CAWTTPSRWDTEAFF. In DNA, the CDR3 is TGTGCCTGGACGACGCCGTCGCGGTGGGACACTGAAGCTTTCTTT.

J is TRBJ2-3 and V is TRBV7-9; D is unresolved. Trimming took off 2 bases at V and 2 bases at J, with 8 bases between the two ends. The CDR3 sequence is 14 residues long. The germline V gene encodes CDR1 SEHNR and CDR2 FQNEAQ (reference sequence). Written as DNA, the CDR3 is TGTGCCAGCAGCTTAAAAGGATACACAGATACGCAGTATTTT. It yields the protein CASSLKGYTDTQYF.

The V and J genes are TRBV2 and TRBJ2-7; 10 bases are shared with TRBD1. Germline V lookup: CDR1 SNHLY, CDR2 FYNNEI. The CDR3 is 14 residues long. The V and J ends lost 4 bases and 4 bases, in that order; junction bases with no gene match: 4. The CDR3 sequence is CASSGQGAKYEQYF. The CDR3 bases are TGTGCCAGCAGTGGACAGGGGGCGAAATACGAGCAGTACTTC.

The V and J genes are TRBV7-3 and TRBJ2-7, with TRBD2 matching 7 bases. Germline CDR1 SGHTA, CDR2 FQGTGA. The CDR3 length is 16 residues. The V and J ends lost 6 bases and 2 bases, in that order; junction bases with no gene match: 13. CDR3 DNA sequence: TGTGCCAGCAGTAAAACGGCCGCAGGGAGGGCCTACGAGCAGTACTTC. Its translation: CASSKTAAGRAYEQYF.

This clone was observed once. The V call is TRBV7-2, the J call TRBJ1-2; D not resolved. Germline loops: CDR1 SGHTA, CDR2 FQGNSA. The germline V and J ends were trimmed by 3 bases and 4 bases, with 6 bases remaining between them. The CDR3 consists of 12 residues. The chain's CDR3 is CASSFFTYGYTF. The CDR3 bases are TGTGCCAGCAGCTTCTTCACCTATGGCTACACCTTC. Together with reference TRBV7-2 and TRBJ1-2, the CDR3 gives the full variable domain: GAGVSQSPSNKVTEKGKDVELRCDPISGHTALYWYRQSLGQGLEFLIYFQGNSAPDKSGLPSDRFSAERTGGSVSTLTIQRTQQEDSAVYLCASSFFTYGYTFGSGTRLTVV.

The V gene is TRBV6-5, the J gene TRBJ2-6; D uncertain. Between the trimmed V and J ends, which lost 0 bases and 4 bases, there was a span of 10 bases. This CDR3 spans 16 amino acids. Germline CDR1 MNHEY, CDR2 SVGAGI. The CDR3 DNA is TGTGCCAGCAGTTACTCGAAACAGATGGGGGCCAACGTCCTGACTTTC. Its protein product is CASSYSKQMGANVLTF.

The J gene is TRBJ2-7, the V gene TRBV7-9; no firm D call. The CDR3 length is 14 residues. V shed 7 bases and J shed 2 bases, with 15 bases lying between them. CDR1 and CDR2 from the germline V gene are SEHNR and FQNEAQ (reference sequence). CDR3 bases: TGTGCCAGCAAATCCGAGACCCTGCCCTACGAGCAGTACTTC. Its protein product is CASKSETLPYEQYF.

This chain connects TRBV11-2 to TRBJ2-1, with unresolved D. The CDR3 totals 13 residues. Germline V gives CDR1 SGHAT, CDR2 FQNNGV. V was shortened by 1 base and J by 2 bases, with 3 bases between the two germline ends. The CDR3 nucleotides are TGTGCCAGCAGCTTAGTCCCCTACAATGAGCAGTTCTTC. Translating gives CASSLVPYNEQFF.

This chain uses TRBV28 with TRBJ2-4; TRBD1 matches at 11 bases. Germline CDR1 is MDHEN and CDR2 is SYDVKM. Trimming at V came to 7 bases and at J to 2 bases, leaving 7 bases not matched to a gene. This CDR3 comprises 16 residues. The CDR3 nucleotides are TGTGCCAGCACCTTGGACAGGGGGCTCCCCAAAAACATTCAGTACTTC. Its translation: CASTLDRGLPKNIQYF.

CDR3 nucleotide sequence: TGTGCCAGCAGCCAAGGGGGTCCGGGGTATGAAAAACTGTTTTTT. Residues: CASSQGGPGYEKLFF. The gene calls are TRBV14 and TRBJ1-4; no firm D call. The CDR3 consists of 15 residues. V was cut by 1 base and J by 6 bases, with 12 bases left in between. Germline V gene data show CDR1 as SGHDN and CDR2 as FVKESK.

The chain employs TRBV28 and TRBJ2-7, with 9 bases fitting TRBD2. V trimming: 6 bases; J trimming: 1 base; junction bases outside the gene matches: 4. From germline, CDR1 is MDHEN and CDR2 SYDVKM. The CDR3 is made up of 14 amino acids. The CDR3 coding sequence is TGTGCCAGCAGCCGTAGCGGGGGTTCCTACGAGCAGTACTTC. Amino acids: CASSRSGGSYEQYF.

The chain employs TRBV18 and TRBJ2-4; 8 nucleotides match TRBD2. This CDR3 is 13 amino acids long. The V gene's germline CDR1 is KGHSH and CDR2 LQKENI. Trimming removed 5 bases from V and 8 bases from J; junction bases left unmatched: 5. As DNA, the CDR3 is TGTGCCAGCTCATCGGCCGGGGGGGACATTCAGTACTTC. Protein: CASSSAGGDIQYF.

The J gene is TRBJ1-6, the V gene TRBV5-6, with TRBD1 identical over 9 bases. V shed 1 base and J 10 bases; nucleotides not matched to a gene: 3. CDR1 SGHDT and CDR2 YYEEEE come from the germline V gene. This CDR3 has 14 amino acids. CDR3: CASSLWDRESPLHF. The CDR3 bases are TGTGCCAGCAGCTTGTGGGACAGGGAGTCACCCCTCCACTTT.

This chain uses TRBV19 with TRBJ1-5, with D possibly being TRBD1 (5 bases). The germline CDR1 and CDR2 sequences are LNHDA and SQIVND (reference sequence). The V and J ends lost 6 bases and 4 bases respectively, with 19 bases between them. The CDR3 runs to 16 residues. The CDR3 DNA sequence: TGTGCCAGTAGCGATAAAACTCGGGGCGTAAATCAGCCCCAGCATTTT. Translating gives CASSDKTRGVNQPQHF.

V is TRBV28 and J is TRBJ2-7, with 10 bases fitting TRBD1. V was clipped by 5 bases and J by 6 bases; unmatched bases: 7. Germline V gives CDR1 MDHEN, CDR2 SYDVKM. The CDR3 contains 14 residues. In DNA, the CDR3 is TGTGCCAGCAGTCTCGACAGGGGGCGGATCGAGCAGTACTTC. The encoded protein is CASSLDRGRIEQYF.

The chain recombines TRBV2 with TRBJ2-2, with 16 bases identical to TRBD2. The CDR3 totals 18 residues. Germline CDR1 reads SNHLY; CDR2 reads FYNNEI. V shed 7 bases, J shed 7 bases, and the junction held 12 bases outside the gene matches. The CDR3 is CASNRRGTSGRAIGELFF. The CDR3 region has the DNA TGTGCCAGCAATAGGCGGGGGACTAGCGGGAGGGCCATCGGGGAGCTGTTTTTT.

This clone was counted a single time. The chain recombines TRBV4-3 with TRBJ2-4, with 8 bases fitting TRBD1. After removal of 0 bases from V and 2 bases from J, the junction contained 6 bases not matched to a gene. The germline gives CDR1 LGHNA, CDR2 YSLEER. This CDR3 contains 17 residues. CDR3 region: CASSQDPQGATKNIQYF. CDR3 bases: TGCGCCAGCAGCCAAGATCCGCAGGGGGCGACCAAAAACATTCAGTACTTC.